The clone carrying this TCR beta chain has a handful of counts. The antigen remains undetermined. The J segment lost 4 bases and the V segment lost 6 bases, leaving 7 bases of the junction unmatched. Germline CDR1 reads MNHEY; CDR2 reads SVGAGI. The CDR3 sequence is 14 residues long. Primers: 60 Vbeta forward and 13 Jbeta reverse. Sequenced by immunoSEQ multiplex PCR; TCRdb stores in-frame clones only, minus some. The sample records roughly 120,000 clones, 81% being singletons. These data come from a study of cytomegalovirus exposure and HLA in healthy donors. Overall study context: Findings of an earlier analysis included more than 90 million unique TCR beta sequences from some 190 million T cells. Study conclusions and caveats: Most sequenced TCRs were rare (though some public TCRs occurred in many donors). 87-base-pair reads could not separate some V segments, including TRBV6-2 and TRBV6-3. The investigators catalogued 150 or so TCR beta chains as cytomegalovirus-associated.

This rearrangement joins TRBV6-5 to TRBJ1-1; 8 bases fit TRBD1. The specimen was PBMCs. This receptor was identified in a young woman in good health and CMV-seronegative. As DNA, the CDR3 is TGTGCCAGCAGCCCCCGCGGACAGGGCACTGAAGCTTTCTTT. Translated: CASSPRGQGTEAFF.